The 19 T cell receptor beta chains in this list originate from one sample, sequenced in a study of cytomegalovirus exposure and HLA in healthy donors. PCR was performed using 60 Vbeta and 13 Jbeta primers. Data came from immunoSEQ multiplex PCR; TCRdb stores just in-frame clones and leaves some out. The sample contains approximately 130,000 clones, around three fifths of which appear only once. The sample consisted of PBMCs. The receptors stem from a woman aged 40-49 years in good health and CMV-seronegative.

This clone was seen once. In DNA form, the CDR3 reads TGCGCCAGCAGCTCCGGGGGGGGGATCACTGAAGCTTTCTTT. This sequence encodes CASSSGGGITEAFF. The chain couples TRBV5-1 to TRBJ1-1; possibly TRBD1 for D (5 bases). This CDR3 spans 14 amino acids. V dropped 3 bases and J dropped 4 bases, with 13 bases sitting between them. Per germline, CDR1 SGHRS and CDR2 YFSETQ.

Only a few counts were recorded for this clone. The J gene is TRBJ1-1, the V gene TRBV28; D is possibly TRBD1 (6 bases). Deletions cut 7 bases from V and 3 bases from J, with 15 bases between. The CDR3 is 14 residues long. Germline values: CDR1 MDHEN, CDR2 SYDVKM. The CDR3 reads CASKEGGRYTEAFF. As DNA, the CDR3 is TGTGCCAGCAAAGAAGGGGGACGGTACACTGAAGCTTTCTTT.

V and J are TRBV7-2 and TRBJ1-1, with D possibly being TRBD1 (5 bases). CDR3 length: 14 residues. V was shortened by 2 bases and J by 8 bases, with 15 bases between the two germline ends. CDR1 and CDR2 from the germline V gene are SGHTA and FQGNSA. Here the CDR3 reads CASSLTGERGEAFF. The CDR3 nucleotides read TGTGCCAGCAGCTTAACGGGGGAGAGGGGAGAAGCTTTCTTT.

The J gene is TRBJ2-2, the V gene TRBV5-1; 11 positions match TRBD1. V shed 3 bases and J 5 bases; nucleotides not matched to a gene: 3. Germline CDR1 reads SGHRS; CDR2 reads YFSETQ. This CDR3 has 15 residues. CDR3 in amino acids: CASSYGTGGTGELFF. CDR3 nucleotides: TGCGCCAGCAGCTACGGGACAGGGGGGACCGGGGAGCTGTTTTTT.

This clone was counted a single time. The V gene is TRBV7-2, the J gene TRBJ2-3, with TRBD2 identical over 8 bases. This CDR3 has 16 amino acids. The V segment lost 3 bases and the J segment 2 bases; nucleotides outside the gene matches: 7. Germline assignment: CDR1 SGHTA and CDR2 FQGNSA. CDR3 region: CASSLVRGAVTDTQYF. As DNA, the CDR3 is TGTGCCAGCAGCTTGGTGCGGGGGGCCGTCACAGATACGCAGTATTTT.

The V gene is TRBV28, the J gene TRBJ2-6; D may be TRBD2 (5 bases). The CDR3 loop spans 15 amino acids. Germline V lookup: CDR1 MDHEN, CDR2 SYDVKM. V lost 6 bases to trimming and J lost 1 base, with 10 bases between them. For the CDR3, the DNA is TGTGCCAGCAGATTCCCGGGGTCTGGGGCCAACGTCCTGACTTTC. Amino acid sequence: CASRFPGSGANVLTF.

This clone was seen a handful of times. This rearrangement joins TRBV5-1 to TRBJ2-5; weak D call: TRBD1 (6 bases). The J call may not be correct, given that the DNA end is closer to TRBJ2-7. Germline V CDR1 and CDR2: SGHRS, YFSETQ. The CDR3 spans 13 residues. The CDR3 here is CASSYLTGYEQYF. The CDR3 bases are TGCGCCAGCAGCTACCTTACAGGGTACGAGCAGTACTTC.

In this sample, this clone turned up a few times. The chain links TRBV10-1 to TRBJ1-1; tentatively, D is TRBD1 (6 bases). The ends were cut back, 6 bases at V and 1 base at J, with 9 bases in the middle. The germline CDR1 and CDR2 sequences are WNHNN and SYGVQD (reference sequence). The CDR3 contains 13 residues. The CDR3 here is CASSLTGNTEAFF. CDR3 DNA: TGCGCCAGCAGCCTGACAGGGAACACTGAAGCTTTCTTT.

The sample holds a few counts of this clone. The genes are TRBV5-4 and TRBJ1-1; 8 bases line up with TRBD1. The ends lost 4 bases at V and 6 bases at J; junction bases unmatched: 8. The germline V gene encodes CDR1 SGHNT and CDR2 YYREEE (reference sequence). This CDR3 spans 14 amino acids. The CDR3 loop reads CASSPPGGDAEAFF. The CDR3 DNA follows: TGTGCCAGCAGCCCGCCAGGGGGCGACGCTGAAGCTTTCTTT.

This chain joins TRBV7-8 and TRBJ1-1; 7 bases are a match to TRBD1. The CDR3 spans 13 residues. Unmatched junction bases numbered 10, after V lost 5 bases and J lost 10 bases. The germline CDR1 and CDR2 sequences are SGHVS and FQNEAQ. CDR3 protein: CASSLTGERVAFF. The CDR3 nucleotides are TGTGCCAGCAGCCTAACAGGGGAGAGAGTAGCTTTCTTT.

This sequence joins TRBV10-2 and TRBJ2-2; D is ambiguous. Trimming cost V 6 bases and J 4 bases, with 18 bases left between them. This CDR3 has 16 residues. Per germline, CDR1 WSHSY and CDR2 SAAADI. The CDR3 DNA reads TGCGCCAGCAGCCTAAATGGTCGGTCTGGCACCGGGGAGCTGTTTTTT. Translated: CASSLNGRSGTGELFF.

There are a few counts of this clone. This rearrangement joins TRBV28 to TRBJ1-6, with 10 bases matching TRBD1. Germline V gene sequence: CDR1 MDHEN, CDR2 SYDVKM. The CDR3 runs to 15 residues. J lost 9 bases, V lost 6 bases, and 8 bases had no gene match. CDR3 bases: TGTGCCAGCAGGGGACGGGACAGGGGTGTTTCACCCCTCCACTTT. Encoded protein: CASRGRDRGVSPLHF. Using reference TRBV28 and TRBJ1-6 for the parts outside the CDR3, the full variable domain is DVKVTQSSRYLVKRTGEKVFLECVQDMDHENMFWYRQDPGLGLRLIYFSYDVKMKEKGDIPEGYSVSREKKERFSLILESASTNQTSMYLCASRGRDRGVSPLHFGNGTRLTVT.

The J gene is TRBJ1-1, the V gene TRBV14, with D uncertain. The CDR3 is made up of 13 amino acids. The germline gives CDR1 SGHDN, CDR2 FVKESK. Trimming pared 5 bases from V and 4 bases from J, leaving 11 bases between. CDR3 sequence reads: CASSLNPGTEAFF. The CDR3 coding sequence is TGTGCCAGCAGCTTAAACCCGGGCACTGAAGCTTTCTTT.

This chain connects TRBV27 to TRBJ2-7; D unresolved. Trimming took off 0 bases at V and 3 bases at J, with 9 bases between the two ends. Per germline, CDR1 MNHEY and CDR2 SMNVEV (reference sequence). The CDR3 is made up of 14 amino acids. The CDR3 spells CASSLSTDNYEQYF. As DNA, the CDR3 is TGTGCCAGCAGTTTATCCACAGACAACTACGAGCAGTACTTC.

The chain uses TRBV28 and TRBJ2-2, with 8 bases aligning to TRBD1. Germline CDR1 and CDR2: MDHEN and SYDVKM. The CDR3 covers 16 residues. Trimming cost V 3 bases and J 5 bases; bases outside gene matches: 8. CDR3 sequence reads: CASSFTDRAPTGELFF. Here the CDR3 DNA reads TGTGCCAGCAGTTTCACGGACAGGGCTCCTACCGGGGAGCTGTTTTTT.

This chain connects TRBV19 to TRBJ1-4, with a weak D call TRBD1 (6 bases). The CDR3 runs to 15 residues. Trimming stripped 3 bases from V and 6 bases from J, with 14 bases between. Germline V gene lookup returns CDR1 LNHDA and CDR2 SQIVND (reference sequence). Here the CDR3 DNA reads TGTGCCAGTAGTATCTACCGGGACACAGATGAAAAACTGTTTTTT. As protein: CASSIYRDTDEKLFF.

This chain uses TRBV28 with TRBJ2-7, with 7 positions matching TRBD1. With V trimmed by 6 bases and J by 3 bases, 8 bases remained unmatched. The germline CDR1 and CDR2 sequences are MDHEN and SYDVKM. The CDR3 is made up of 14 amino acids. The CDR3 DNA follows: TGTGCCAGCAGCTTCAACAGGGGTGGCTACGAGCAGTACTTC. Its protein is CASSFNRGGYEQYF.

The chain joins TRBV2 to TRBJ1-1; 9 nucleotides agree with TRBD1. V shed 6 bases and J 5 bases; nucleotides not matched to a gene: 4. Per the germline V gene, CDR1 is SNHLY and CDR2 is FYNNEI. The CDR3 has 13 amino acids. In DNA, the CDR3 is TGTGCCAGCAGGAAGGACAGGGGAACTGAAGCTTTCTTT. Its translation is CASRKDRGTEAFF.

The chain is built from TRBV11-3 and TRBJ2-1; D may be TRBD2 (5 bases). The germline V gene has CDR1 SGHNT and CDR2 YENEEA. This CDR3 comprises 16 residues. V lost 5 bases, J lost 2 bases, and 16 bases lay in between. CDR3 nucleotides: TGTGCCAGCAGCCCAACATTCGAGCGGACCTACAATGAGCAGTTCTTC. Translation: CASSPTFERTYNEQFF.